The rows below give T cell receptor beta chains drawn from one sample of a study of blood T cell repertoires in COVID-19. The protocol was immunoSEQ multiplex PCR, while the TCRdb copy is restricted to in-frame clones and leaves out a portion. The data show more than 350,000 clones, 70% to 90% seen once. The specimen was PBMCs or T cells enriched from blood (not recorded which). The receptors were gathered from a woman between 18 and 29 years old who had been exposed to COVID-19. Both conserved end residues are trimmed from each CDR3.

TRBJ1-1 | TRBV7-9 | ASSPTGWTEAF
TRBJ2-7 | TRBV6-5 | ASRGSSYEQY
TRBJ2-3 | TRBV7-6 | ASQSGSITDTQY
TRBJ2-1 | TRBV7-6 | ASSATSGGYLNNEQF
TRBJ2-1 | TRBV6-5 | ASSWTSGNGEQF
TRBJ2-7 | TRBV7-9 | ASSLANSYEQY
TRBJ1-5 | TRBV7-8 | ASSGRDRASVLLDQPQH
TRBJ1-5 | TRBV5-1 | ASSLGREANQPQH
TRBJ2-7 | TRBV11-2 | ASSTSYEQY
TRBJ1-1 | TRBV6-6 | ASSPGTGLEAF
TRBJ2-1 | TRBV9 | ASSGVAGDNEQF
TRBJ2-1 | TRBV7-6 | ASSLLISGRLNEQF
TRBJ1-2 | TRBV28 | ASSTTDYSGRGLSGGYT
TRBJ1-6 | TRBV2 | ASSESRGGSPLH
TRBJ1-4 | TRBV28 | ASGTGGGTNEKLF
TRBJ2-1 | TRBV9 | ASSAPSGNEQF
TRBJ2-3 | TRBV12-3/TRBV12-4 | ASSLRGITQY
TRBJ1-4 | TRBV5-1 | ASSLAQAELNEKLF
TRBJ2-1 | TRBV24-1 | ATSDPVGVAGYNEQF
TRBJ1-2 | TRBV19 | ASSIGSGET
TRBJ2-7 | TRBV2 | ASSLSSGGAYEQY
TRBJ2-7 | TRBV11-2 | ASSFRTGPYEQY
TRBJ1-4 | TRBV7-2 | ASSLAGPAPTNEKLF
TRBJ1-1 | TRBV27 | ASRGQVGSEAF
TRBJ2-7 | TRBV18 | ASSQVLLAGANDEQY
TRBJ2-7 | TRBV15 | ATSRAFPGTSNYEQY
TRBJ1-5 | TRBV7-9 | ASSFDSSHQPQH
TRBJ2-2 | TRBV27 | ASSFVSGGRTGELF
TRBJ2-7 | TRBV9 | ASSAGRTSGIEQY
TRBJ2-3 | TRBV28 | ASSRQGVRTDTQY
TRBJ2-7 | TRBV3-1/TRBV3-2 | ASSQENWTSAFSYEQY
TRBJ2-7 | TRBV2 | ASSLSYEQY
TRBJ1-4 | TRBV5-6 | ASSVGDVATNEKLF
TRBJ2-7 | TRBV25-1 | ASRQGARREQY
TRBJ1-3 | TRBV5-1 | ASSRDRGPAGNTIY
TRBJ1-4 | TRBV4-3 | ASSQVSGVNEKLF
TRBJ2-7 | TRBV5-6 | ASSFIAGVTYEQY
TRBJ1-6 | TRBV28 | ASSFGTGGSPLH
TRBJ2-3 | TRBV6-4 | ASSETRTDTQY
TRBJ2-7 | TRBV5-6 | ASRRGSTSYEQY
TRBJ2-5 | TRBV11-2 | ASSLKDGGAQY
TRBJ1-6 | TRBV19 | ASGETGYNSPLH
TRBJ2-7 | TRBV28 | ASSLLAGVSYEQY
TRBJ1-1 | TRBV7-8 | ASSFVTGGTEAF
TRBJ1-4 | TRBV5-1 | ASSFRGVGEKLF
TRBJ2-1 | TRBV19 | ASSTRGTGRYNEQF
TRBJ1-2 | TRBV25-1 | ASSEWGSAYGYT
TRBJ2-3 | TRBV18 | ASSLRLAPTTQY
TRBJ1-5 | TRBV5-8 | ASSLDRKGGNQPQH
TRBJ1-2 | TRBV28 | ASSFDDRGRGYT
TRBJ2-4 | TRBV7-2 | ASSLEPSGTRAN
TRBJ1-4 | TRBV4-2 | ASSQDPGYNEKLF
TRBJ1-6 | TRBV4-3 | ASSQEGGFNSPLH
TRBJ2-1 | TRBV7-2 | ASSLAPLAGEQF
TRBJ2-7 | TRBV10-3 | ASMSLAGAGYEQY